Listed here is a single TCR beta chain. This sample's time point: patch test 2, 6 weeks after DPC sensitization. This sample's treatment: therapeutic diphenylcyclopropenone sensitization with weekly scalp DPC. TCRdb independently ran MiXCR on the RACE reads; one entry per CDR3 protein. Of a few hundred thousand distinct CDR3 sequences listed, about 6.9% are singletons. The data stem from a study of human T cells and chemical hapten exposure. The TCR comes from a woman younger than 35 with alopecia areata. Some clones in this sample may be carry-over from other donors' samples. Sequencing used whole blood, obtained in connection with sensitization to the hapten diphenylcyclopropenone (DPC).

In DNA, the CDR3 is TGTGCCAGCAGCCAATCCCCCTACACTGAAGCTTTCTTT. This encodes CASSQSPYTEAFF. The chain employs TRBV28 and TRBJ1-1; D gene uncertain. The CDR3 loop spans 13 amino acids. Germline V gene sequence: CDR1 MDHEN, CDR2 SYDVKM. Trimming removed 6 bases from V and 3 bases from J, with 11 bases in between.